Below, 8 T cell receptor beta chains from the same sample are listed, as sequenced in a study of shared clonotypes between healthy human individuals. The naive CD8 population came from CD45RO-negative cells selected for CCR7, without terminally differentiated effector memory CD45RA+ cells. Some clones are missing from TCRdb's copy, which holds only in-frame ones; the method was immunoSEQ multiplex PCR. The sample yields about 2 million clones, about 95% seen once. Sequencing was done on a sample of naive CD8+ T cells sorted from blood. These receptor sequences come from a man aged 18 to 29 in good health.

The chain has TRBV5-1 and TRBJ2-2, with 7 bases aligning to TRBD1. J gave up 4 bases and V 1 base, and 4 bases lay outside the gene matches. Germline-derived CDR1 and CDR2 are SGHRS and YFSETQ. The CDR3 runs 15 residues. DNA for the CDR3: TGCGCCAGCAGCTTGTTGGGACAGCCCACCGGGGAGCTGTTTTTT. Its translation is CASSLLGQPTGELFF.

This sequence joins TRBV27 and TRBJ2-3, with 7 bases lining up with TRBD2. V trimming: 3 bases; J trimming: 3 bases; junction bases outside the gene matches: 6. The CDR3 spans 15 residues. The germline CDR1 and CDR2 sequences are MNHEY and SMNVEV (reference sequence). CDR3 protein: CASSFRDGGTDTQYF. DNA for the CDR3: TGTGCCAGCAGTTTCCGGGACGGGGGGACAGATACGCAGTATTTT.

This clone was seen once. The chain joins TRBV6-5 to TRBJ2-1, with D unresolved. V gave up 5 bases and J gave up 8 bases, with 19 bases separating them. The CDR3 totals 15 residues. Germline loops: CDR1 MNHEY, CDR2 SVGAGI. In DNA form, the CDR3 reads TGTGCCAGCAGTCCCGTGGCCGGGTCTCTGGATGAGCAGTTCTTC. Translating it yields CASSPVAGSLDEQFF.

The chain employs TRBV6-1 and TRBJ2-5; 10 bases align to TRBD2. The CDR3 length is 14 residues. Trimming took 5 bases from V and 5 from J; bases not matched to a gene: 5. The germline V gene encodes CDR1 MNHNS and CDR2 SASEGT. CDR3 sequence (DNA): TGTGCCAGCAGTCAGACGGGACTAGCGGAGACCCAGTACTTC. Amino acids: CASSQTGLAETQYF.

The gene calls are TRBV5-1 and TRBJ2-3; 12 bases line up with TRBD2. The CDR3 contains 18 residues. The junction had 9 bases not matched to a gene; V was cut back by 1 base and J by 3 bases. Germline V gene sequence: CDR1 SGHRS, CDR2 YFSETQ. CDR3 DNA sequence: TGCGCCAGCAGCTTGTTAGGACTAGCGGGATGGGGAACAGATACGCAGTATTTT. Translated: CASSLLGLAGWGTDTQYF.

This clone was recorded only once. Other nucleotide sequences in the sample specify the same CDR3. The chain uses TRBV6-6 and TRBJ2-7; D might be TRBD1 or TRBD2, each matching 5 bases. V dropped 0 bases and J dropped 7 bases, with 7 bases sitting between them. CDR1 is MNHNY, CDR2 SVGAGI, per germline (reference sequence). The CDR3 is made up of 12 amino acids. CDR3 coding DNA: TGTGCCAGCAGTTACTCTGAGGGGGAGCAGTACTTC. Protein: CASSYSEGEQYF.

The chain employs TRBV30 and TRBJ1-1, with D maybe TRBD1 (6 bases). The CDR3 runs 14 residues. CDR1 is GTSNPN and CDR2 is SVGIG in the germline V gene (reference sequence). V was shortened by 8 bases and J by 1 base, with 17 bases between the two germline ends. The CDR3 region is CAVPGEEQNTEAFF. DNA for the CDR3: TGTGCCGTACCAGGGGAGGAACAGAACACTGAAGCTTTCTTT.

This chain uses TRBV10-2 with TRBJ2-7; D gene ambiguous. V lost 2 bases and J lost 1, with 9 bases in between. CDR1 WSHSY and CDR2 SAAADI come from the germline V gene. This CDR3 is built from 14 residues. CDR3 bases: TGCGCCAGCAGTGAGCTTTTTGGGTCCTACGAGCAGTACTTC. Translated, it gives CASSELFGSYEQYF.